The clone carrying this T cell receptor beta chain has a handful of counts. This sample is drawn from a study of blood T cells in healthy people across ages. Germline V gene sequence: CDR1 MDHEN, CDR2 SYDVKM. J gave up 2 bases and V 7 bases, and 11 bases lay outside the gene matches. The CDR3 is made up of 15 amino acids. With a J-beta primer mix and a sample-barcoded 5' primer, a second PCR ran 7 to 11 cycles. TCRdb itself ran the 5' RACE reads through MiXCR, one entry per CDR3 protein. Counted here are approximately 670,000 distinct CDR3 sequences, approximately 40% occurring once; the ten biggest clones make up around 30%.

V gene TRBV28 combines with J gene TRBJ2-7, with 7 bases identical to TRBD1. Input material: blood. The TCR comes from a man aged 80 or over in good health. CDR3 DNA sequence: TGTGCCAGCACTCACTTCCCGGGACAGACCTACGAGCAGTACTTC. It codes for CASTHFPGQTYEQYF.